A single TCR beta chain is shown here with its context. The antigen is unknown. This sample was included in a study of blood T cells in healthy people across ages. Whole-study findings and limits: No conclusive comparison of naive versus antigen-experienced cells was possible with unsorted PBMCs.

Healthy Caucasian individuals from Russia aged roughly 6 to 100 served as donors. The authors isolated at least 7 million PBMCs per sample. Germline loops: CDR1 SGHRS, CDR2 YFSETQ. The length of the CDR3 is 17 residues. PCR was performed a second time for 7 to 11 cycles using a sample-barcoded 5' primer and a J-beta primer mix. Using its own MiXCR run on the 5' RACE reads, TCRdb lists one record per CDR3 protein. The sample records approximately 400,000 distinct CDR3 sequences, roughly half being singletons. The chain employs TRBV5-1 and TRBJ2-5; 7 bases align to TRBD2. The J call is in doubt because the DNA end fits TRBJ2-7 better. The receptor was isolated from a man aged 55 to 69 in good health. What was sequenced was blood. CDR3 sequence: CASSLEGRRGTDYEQYF. The CDR3 nucleotides read TGCGCCAGCAGCTTGGAAGGCAGGCGGGGGACGGACTACGAGCAGTACTTC.